These T cell receptor beta chains were read from a single sample in a study of identical twins. One entry per CDR3 protein results from TCRdb running MiXCR on the 5' RACE reads. The sample holds 240,000 or so distinct CDR3 sequences, 5.5% to 8% seen once. The same data also contributed to another study, on yellow fever vaccine responses in identical twins.

Sequencing used memory (CD45RO+) T cells sorted from blood. The receptors shown here come from a woman aged 18-35 years in good health. Each CDR3 is given with its conserved first and last residue. A D gene is named only where the DNA matches it firmly. Expanded clones are given a class, and other clones once, few, many or no size at all.

J	size	D	V	CDR3	DNA
TRBJ2-1	-	-	TRBV20-1	CSAPSLLSSYNEQFF	TGCAGTGCTCCAAGCCTTTTAAGCTCCTACAATGAGCAGTTCTTC
TRBJ2-3	-	TRBD2	TRBV11-2	CASSLDPPPLAGVDTQYF	TGTGCCAGCAGCTTAGATCCCCCCCCCTTAGCGGGAGTTGATACGCAGTATTTT
TRBJ2-5	-	-	TRBV7-7	CASSPGKGDVETQYF	TGTGCCAGCAGCCCAGGGAAGGGGGATGTGGAGACCCAGTACTTC
TRBJ2-1	-	-	TRBV6-1	CASRSPGRGGEPNEQFF	TGTGCCAGCAGGAGCCCGGGGAGGGGGGGCGAACCTAATGAGCAGTTCTTC
TRBJ1-5	many	-	TRBV12-3/TRBV12-4	CASSLAESQPQHF	TGTGCCAGCAGTTTAGCGGAGAGTCAGCCCCAGCATTTT
TRBJ1-4	many	TRBD1	TRBV12-3/TRBV12-4	CASAPGQGSARYNEKLFF	TGTGCCAGCGCACCGGGACAGGGGTCCGCCCGGTATAATGAAAAACTGTTTTTT
TRBJ2-1	few	-	TRBV10-1	CASSDWDRSYNEQFF	TGCGCCAGCAGTGATTGGGACCGGTCCTACAATGAGCAGTTCTTC
TRBJ2-1	-	TRBD2	TRBV7-3	CASRRTSSDEQFF	TGTGCCAGCAGACGGACTAGCAGCGATGAGCAGTTCTTC
TRBJ2-1	-	TRBD2	TRBV14	CASSQVFGGAGRKNNEQFF	TGTGCCAGCAGCCAAGTATTCGGGGGGGCTGGTCGGAAAAACAATGAGCAGTTCTTC
TRBJ2-1	few	TRBD2	TRBV4-1	CASSLMGHGASGVDNEQFF	TGCGCCAGCAGCCTGATGGGCCATGGGGCTAGCGGGGTCGACAATGAGCAGTTCTTC
TRBJ2-3	-	TRBD2	TRBV19	CASSRGGEPTDTQYF	TGTGCCAGTAGCCGTGGGGGGGAGCCCACAGATACGCAGTATTTT
TRBJ1-2	many	TRBD1	TRBV9	CASSASTGQMNYGYTF	TGTGCCAGCAGCGCAAGCACGGGACAGATGAACTATGGCTACACCTTC
TRBJ2-1	many	-	TRBV11-2	CASSPVVASYNEQFF	TGTGCCAGCAGCCCCGTCGTGGCAAGCTACAATGAGCAGTTCTTC
TRBJ1-1	-	-	TRBV12-5	CASALDSTNTEAIF	TGTGCTAGTGCCCTCGACAGCACCAACACTGAAGCTATCTTT
TRBJ2-3	-	-	TRBV19	CASSLPFRTDTQYF	TGTGCCAGTAGTCTTCCTTTTCGCACAGATACGCAGTATTTT
TRBJ1-1	few	-	TRBV6-1	CASSPSAGRQGIAEAFF	TGTGCCAGCAGTCCCTCCGCCGGGAGGCAGGGAATAGCTGAAGCTTTCTTT
TRBJ2-6	few	-	TRBV6-5	CASSFGGTGANVLTF	TGTGCCAGCAGTTTTGGGGGTACTGGGGCCAACGTCCTGACTTTC
TRBJ1-1	many	TRBD1	TRBV15	CATSRGQGTLNTEAFF	TGTGCCACCAGCAGGGGACAGGGGACACTGAACACTGAAGCTTTCTTT
TRBJ1-2	many	-	TRBV11-2	CASSSGHLRDGYTF	TGTGCCAGCAGCTCAGGACACCTACGAGATGGCTACACCTTC
TRBJ1-1	many	-	TRBV29-1	CSVAGRTSNTEAFF	TGCAGCGTTGCCGGGCGCACCTCGAACACTGAAGCTTTCTTT
TRBJ2-1	many	TRBD2	TRBV5-1	CASSWEAGGNNNEQFF	TGCGCCAGCAGCTGGGAAGCGGGGGGGAATAACAATGAGCAGTTCTTC
TRBJ2-1	many	TRBD2	TRBV2	CASSEELSSGHNEQFF	TGTGCCAGCAGTGAAGAGTTGTCTAGCGGCCACAATGAGCAGTTCTTC
TRBJ1-1	-	-	TRBV6-1	CASSGSRDKAFF	TGTGCCAGCAGTGGGAGCCGGGACAAAGCTTTCTTT
TRBJ1-5	once	-	TRBV11-2	CASSLDGSNQPQHF	TGTGCCAGCAGCTTAGACGGTAGCAATCAGCCCCAGCATTTT
TRBJ2-3	many	-	TRBV5-1	CASSLDSTDTQYF	TGCGCCAGCAGCTTGGACAGCACAGATACGCAGTATTTT
TRBJ2-7	many	-	TRBV11-2	CASSPFWGENRDEQYF	TGTGCCAGCAGCCCCTTCTGGGGTGAGAACCGGGACGAGCAGTACTTC
TRBJ2-5	-	TRBD1	TRBV28	CASSRRDRQETQYF	TGTGCCAGCAGTCGCCGGGACAGACAAGAGACCCAGTACTTC
TRBJ2-2	few	-	TRBV11-2	CASSFVNRVDASTGELFF	TGTGCCAGCAGCTTCGTTAACAGGGTCGACGCGAGCACCGGGGAGCTGTTTTTT
TRBJ2-5	many	-	TRBV29-1	CSVGSGTQYF	TGCAGCGTTGGGAGCGGGACCCAGTACTTC
TRBJ1-1	many	-	TRBV5-1	CASSGGGGGTEAFF	TGCGCCAGCAGCGGGGGGGGCGGAGGCACTGAAGCTTTCTTT
TRBJ2-1	many	-	TRBV28	CASSPPGTIHEQFF	TGTGCCAGCAGTCCCCCAGGGACAATCCATGAGCAGTTCTTC
TRBJ1-1	many	TRBD1	TRBV6-1	CASRRQGAYTEAFF	TGTGCCAGCAGAAGACAGGGGGCGTACACTGAAGCTTTCTTT
TRBJ2-1	many	-	TRBV5-1	CASSLLVGNEQFF	TGCGCCAGCAGCCTACTAGTTGGCAATGAGCAGTTCTTC
TRBJ2-3	-	-	TRBV20-1	CSAPPPDSKITDTQYF	TGCAGTGCCCCGCCCCCTGACTCAAAAATCACAGATACGCAGTATTTT
TRBJ1-2	-	-	TRBV18	CASTGAGEGYTF	TGTGCCAGCACGGGTGCGGGCGAGGGCTACACCTTC
TRBJ2-3	many	TRBD2	TRBV5-1	CASSASLAGGHVF	TGCGCCAGCAGCGCGTCGCTAGCGGGGGGGCACGTTTTT
TRBJ2-7	many	-	TRBV10-3	CAISESGILAGVNEQYF	TGTGCCATCAGTGAGTCGGGAATTTTGGCAGGGGTGAACGAGCAGTACTTC
TRBJ1-4	-	-	TRBV20-1	CSASSPGEKLFF	TGCAGTGCTAGTTCGCCGGGCGAAAAACTGTTTTTT
TRBJ2-1	many	-	TRBV29-1	CSVDRVGSEQFF	TGCAGCGTTGACCGAGTAGGCAGTGAGCAGTTCTTC
TRBJ2-2	-	-	TRBV5-1	CASSLAGVANTGELFF	TGCGCCAGCAGCTTGGCCGGGGTCGCGAACACCGGGGAGCTGTTTTTT
TRBJ2-7	few	TRBD2	TRBV15	CATSRGLAGGGYEQYF	TGTGCCACCAGCAGGGGATTAGCGGGAGGCGGGTACGAGCAGTACTTC
TRBJ2-5	few	-	TRBV14	CASSQRPWGYQETQYF	TGTGCCAGCAGCCAAAGGCCTTGGGGGTACCAAGAGACCCAGTACTTC
TRBJ2-5	-	-	TRBV28	CASSSLGGVETQYF	TGTGCCAGCAGTTCCCTTGGGGGAGTCGAGACCCAGTACTTC
TRBJ1-2	few	-	TRBV20-1	CSASRRVGYTF	TGCAGTGCAAGTCGTCGGGTTGGCTACACCTTC
TRBJ2-1	few	-	TRBV21-1	CASSEPSGGGGNEQFF	TGTGCCAGCAGCGAACCGTCGGGGGGAGGGGGCAATGAGCAGTTCTTC
TRBJ1-3	many	TRBD1	TRBV6-1	CASSPRDRAHSGNTIYF	TGTGCCAGCAGCCCCCGGGACAGGGCTCACTCTGGAAACACCATATATTTT
TRBJ1-2	many	-	TRBV18	CASSTPGQNYGYTF	TGTGCCAGCTCAACGCCCGGACAGAACTATGGCTACACCTTC
TRBJ2-5	-	TRBD1	TRBV6-1	CASGRGPETQYF	TGTGCCAGCGGCAGGGGGCCAGAGACCCAGTACTTC
TRBJ2-1	many	TRBD2	TRBV5-6	CASSLTGLAAYNEQFF	TGTGCCAGCAGCTTGACGGGACTAGCGGCCTACAATGAGCAGTTCTTC
TRBJ2-1	few	TRBD2	TRBV19	CASSRTGGIYNEQFF	TGTGCCAGTAGTAGGACGGGAGGGATCTACAATGAGCAGTTCTTC